The 9 T cell receptor beta chains given below trace back to one sample, sequenced in a study of blood T cells in healthy people across ages. Combining a sample-barcoded 5' primer with a J-beta primer mix, a second PCR ran for about 7 to 11 cycles. Using its own MiXCR run on the 5' RACE reads, TCRdb lists one record per CDR3 protein. This table has 660,000 or so distinct CDR3 sequences, 58% appearing once. Sequenced: blood. These receptors all stem from a man aged 55 to 69 in good health.

The V and J genes are TRBV6-1 and TRBJ1-4, with D unresolved. From germline, CDR1 is MNHNS and CDR2 SASEGT. There are 12 residues in the CDR3. Between the trimmed V and J ends, which lost 6 bases and 7 bases, there was a span of 9 bases. The CDR3 sequence: CASSATGEKLFF. The CDR3 bases are TGTGCCAGCAGCGCCACCGGTGAAAAACTGTTTTTT.

The rearrangement uses TRBV20-1 and TRBJ1-2; the D is unclear. CDR1 DFQATT and CDR2 SNEGSKA come from the germline V gene (reference sequence). Trimming stripped 6 bases from V and 4 bases from J, with 9 bases between. The CDR3 runs 11 residues. In DNA, the CDR3 is TGCAGTGCCCCCGGCCTCTATGGCTACACCTTC. Translated, it gives CSAPGLYGYTF.

This clonotype turned up a few times. The V call is TRBV29-1, the J call TRBJ2-5, with a tentative D call TRBD2 (6 bases). With 3 bases removed from V and 1 base from J, the gap between germline ends came to 12 bases. Germline CDR1 reads SQVTM; CDR2 reads ANQGSEA. This CDR3 spans 14 amino acids. CDR3 bases: TGCAGCGTTGATAGGGCGGGGAGCCAAGAGACCCAGTACTTC. It encodes CSVDRAGSQETQYF.

This clonotype occurred a few times. The chain couples TRBV2 to TRBJ2-5; D uncertain. The length of the CDR3 is 14 residues. V was shortened by 1 base and J by 5 bases, with 11 bases between the two germline ends. CDR1 and CDR2 (germline): SNHLY, FYNNEI. The CDR3 is CASSEGPRGETQYF. CDR3 coding DNA: TGTGCCAGCAGTGAAGGACCGCGTGGCGAGACCCAGTACTTC.

Comments on this clonotype: A junction end diverges from the germline sequence, so it may reflect a read error. The rearrangement links TRBV24-1 to TRBJ2-1; perhaps TRBD2 as D (5 bases). The germline gives CDR1 KGHDR, CDR2 SFDVKD. The CDR3 sequence is 17 residues long. The CDR3 region has the DNA TGTGTCACCAGTGATCTAACCCCGGGATCCTCCTACAATGAGCAGTTCTTC. Translating gives CVTSDLTPGSSYNEQFF.

On this clonotype: One junction end disagrees with the germline gene, perhaps due to a read error. This sequence joins TRBV2 and TRBJ1-2; possibly TRBD1 for D (6 bases). This CDR3 spans 14 amino acids. Germline CDR1 reads SNHLY; CDR2 reads FYNNEI. The CDR3 region has the DNA TGTGCCAGCAGCCTCGCCGGGGGGCACTACGGCTACACCTTC. Translated: CASSLAGGHYGYTF.

There are a few counts of this clonotype. The rearrangement uses TRBV29-1 and TRBJ2-5, with TRBD1 matching over 12 bases. CDR1 and CDR2 from the germline V gene are SQVTM and ANQGSEA. The CDR3 covers 16 residues. V shed 6 bases, J shed 5 bases, and the junction held 13 bases outside the gene matches. The CDR3 here is CSVARETGTGGETQYF. The CDR3 DNA reads as TGCAGCGTCGCACGAGAGACCGGGACAGGGGGCGAGACCCAGTACTTC.

This CDR3 is CASSQIAGARYNEQFF. The CDR3 region has the DNA TGTGCCAGCAGCCAAATAGCGGGGGCGAGGTACAATGAGCAGTTCTTC. This chain links TRBV3-1 with TRBJ2-1; 9 bases align to TRBD2. CDR3 length equals 16 residues. Germline lookup yields CDR1 LGHDT and CDR2 YNNKEL (reference sequence). V was pared by 2 bases and J by 4 bases, with 6 bases of the junction left unmatched.

This chain uses TRBV7-2 with TRBJ2-5; no definite D call. The germline V gene encodes CDR1 SGHTA and CDR2 FQGNSA. V lost 3 bases to trimming and J lost 9 bases, with 11 bases between them. The CDR3 sequence is 12 residues long. In nucleotides, the CDR3 is TGTGCCAGCAGCTTCAGTCTAGGGTCCCAGTACTTC. Its protein product is CASSFSLGSQYF.